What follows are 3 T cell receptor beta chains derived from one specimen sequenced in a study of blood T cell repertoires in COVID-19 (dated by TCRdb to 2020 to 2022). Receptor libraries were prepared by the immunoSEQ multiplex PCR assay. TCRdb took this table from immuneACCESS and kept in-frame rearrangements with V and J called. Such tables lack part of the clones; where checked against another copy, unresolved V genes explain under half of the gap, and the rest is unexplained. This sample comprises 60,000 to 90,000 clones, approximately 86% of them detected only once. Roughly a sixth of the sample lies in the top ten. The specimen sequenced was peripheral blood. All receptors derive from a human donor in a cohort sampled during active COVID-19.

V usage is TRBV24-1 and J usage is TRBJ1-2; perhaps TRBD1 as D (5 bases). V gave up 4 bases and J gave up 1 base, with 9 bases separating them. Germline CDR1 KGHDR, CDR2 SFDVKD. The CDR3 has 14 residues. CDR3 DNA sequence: TGTGCCACCAGTGACAGGGCGGATAACTATGGCTACACCTTC. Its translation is CATSDRADNYGYTF.

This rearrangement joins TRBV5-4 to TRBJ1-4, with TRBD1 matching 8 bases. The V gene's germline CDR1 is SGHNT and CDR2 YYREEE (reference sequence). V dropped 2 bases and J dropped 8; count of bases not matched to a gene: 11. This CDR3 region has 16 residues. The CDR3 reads CASSLRTGRIFEKLFF. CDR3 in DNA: TGTGCCAGCAGCTTACGGACAGGGAGGATTTTCGAAAAACTGTTTTTT.

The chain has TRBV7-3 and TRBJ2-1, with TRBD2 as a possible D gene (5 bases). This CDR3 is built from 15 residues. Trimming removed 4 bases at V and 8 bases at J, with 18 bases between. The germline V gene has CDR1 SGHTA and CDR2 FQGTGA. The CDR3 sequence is CASSSDFAGVDEQFF. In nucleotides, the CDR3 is TGTGCCAGCAGCTCGGACTTCGCTGGTGTGGATGAGCAGTTCTTC.